Listed here are 15 T cell receptor beta chains from one sample, sequenced in a study of Graves' ophthalmopathy and Graves' hyperthyroidism. As the template, RNA transcripts were used to amplify TCR beta CDR3 regions. After a first-round RT-PCR with HTBI primers, a second-round multiplex PCR was run. TCRdb reprocessed the multiplex PCR reads with MiXCR, giving one entry per CDR3 protein. The repertoire holds under 350,000 distinct CDR3 sequences, with 17% as singletons. Specimen: peripheral blood. These TCRs come from an adult man with Graves' ophthalmopathy.

The CDR3 sequence is CASRAGGTGGAIPYGYTF. CDR3 bases: TGTGCCAGTAGGGCGGGCGGAACAGGGGGCGCGATACCCTATGGCTACACCTTC. The chain carries TRBV19 and TRBJ1-2; 9 nucleotides agree with TRBD1. The V segment lost 6 bases and the J segment 4 bases; nucleotides outside the gene matches: 18. The CDR3 totals 18 residues. Germline V gene sequence: CDR1 LNHDA, CDR2 SQIVND (reference sequence).

The table lists this clonotype with many counts. This chain connects TRBV6-1 to TRBJ1-1; 7 nucleotides agree with TRBD1. Looked up from germline, CDR1 is MNHNS and CDR2 is SASEGT. V trimming: 6 bases; J trimming: 4 bases; junction bases outside the gene matches: 2. The CDR3 is 12 residues long. Written as DNA, the CDR3 is TGTGCCAGCAGCAGGGGGGTCACTGAAGCTTTCTTT. Translating it yields CASSRGVTEAFF.

This clonotype was counted at least ten times. V gene TRBV14 combines with J gene TRBJ1-6; possible D gene TRBD1, 5 bases. This CDR3 spans 16 amino acids. CDR1 and CDR2 from the germline V gene are SGHDN and FVKESK. V was clipped by 2 bases and J by 6 bases, with 14 bases between them. The CDR3 DNA reads as TGTGCCAGCAGCCAATCCGGGACGTGGCCTAATTCACCCCTCCACTTT. As protein: CASSQSGTWPNSPLHF.

This clonotype was found many times. The chain has TRBV7-3 and TRBJ1-1; D is unresolved. The V end lost 0 bases, the J end lost 5 bases, and 7 bases lay between the germline ends. This CDR3 has 13 residues. From germline, CDR1 is SGHTA and CDR2 FQGTGA. The CDR3 is CASSLTKGTEAFF. CDR3 nucleotides: TGTGCCAGCAGCTTAACAAAGGGAACTGAAGCTTTCTTT.

At least ten counts were recorded for this clonotype. The rearrangement joins TRBV15 to TRBJ1-1, with 8 bases that match TRBD1. There are 15 residues in the CDR3. Germline V gives CDR1 LNHNV, CDR2 YYDKDF (reference sequence). With 0 bases clipped from V and 5 bases from J, the junction kept 5 bases outside the gene matches. The CDR3 coding sequence is TGTGCCACCAGCAGAGATCAGGGGGCATGGACTGAAGCTTTCTTT. The encoded protein is CATSRDQGAWTEAFF.

V usage is TRBV20-1 and J usage is TRBJ2-5; TRBD2 agrees at 8 bases. V dropped 6 bases and J dropped 4; count of bases not matched to a gene: 13. Germline loops: CDR1 DFQATT, CDR2 SNEGSKA (reference sequence). The CDR3 is made up of 15 amino acids. CDR3 protein: CSAPNRGGIGETQYF. The CDR3 DNA follows: TGCAGTGCCCCAAACCGGGGGGGGATCGGAGAGACCCAGTACTTC.

This clonotype was seen ten or more times. The chain carries TRBV6-1 and TRBJ1-3; D unresolved. This CDR3 is built from 15 residues. Germline V gene data show CDR1 as MNHNS and CDR2 as SASEGT. Deletions cut 2 bases from V and 3 bases from J, with 11 bases between. CDR3 DNA sequence: TGTGCCAGCAGTGAAATTCTGACTCTTGGAAACACCATATATTTT. Its translation is CASSEILTLGNTIYF.

This clonotype was observed many times. V gene TRBV6-5 combines with J gene TRBJ1-1, with 12 bases that match TRBD1. CDR3 length: 14 amino acids. V trimming: 4 bases; J trimming: 10 bases; junction bases outside the gene matches: 7. CDR1 is MNHEY, CDR2 SVGAGI, per germline. The CDR3 sequence: CASSSRDRGHLAFF. In nucleotides, the CDR3 is TGTGCCAGCAGTTCCCGGGACAGGGGGCATCTAGCTTTCTTT.

V is TRBV20-1 and J is TRBJ1-3; D is unresolved. Between the trimmed V and J ends, which lost 7 bases and 4 bases, there was a span of 11 bases. Germline assignment: CDR1 DFQATT and CDR2 SNEGSKA (reference sequence). This CDR3 has 12 amino acids. The CDR3 bases are TGCAGTGTCAAGGCAGGAGGAAACACCATATATTTT. This gives the protein CSVKAGGNTIYF.

The sample holds many counts of this clonotype. This is likely a read error, given that the CDR3 carries no conserved phenylalanine or tryptophan at its end. The V call is TRBV30, the J call TRBJ2-5; D is perhaps TRBD1 (5 bases). The CDR3 loop spans 10 amino acids. V shed 8 bases and J shed 5 bases, with 9 bases lying between them. Germline V gene data show CDR1 as GTSNPN and CDR2 as SVGIG (reference sequence). CDR3 in DNA: TGTGCCGCCTCAGGGGAGACCCAGTACCTC. Translating it yields CAASGETQYL.

The V gene is TRBV20-1, the J gene TRBJ1-1; D call uncertain. The CDR3 is made up of 13 amino acids. CDR1 is DFQATT and CDR2 is SNEGSKA in the germline V gene (reference sequence). V was cut by 2 bases and J by 1 base, with 8 bases left in between. The CDR3 protein is CSARSRGNTEAFF. Written as DNA, the CDR3 is TGCAGTGCTAGATCGCGGGGGAACACTGAAGCTTTCTTT.

This clonotype was observed many times. The gene calls are TRBV12-3 or TRBV12-4 and TRBJ1-3; 7 bases are shared with TRBD1. J gave up 9 bases and V 4 bases, and 12 bases lay outside the gene matches. This CDR3 has 15 residues. The CDR3 sequence: CASSSEGQILGTIYF. In nucleotides, the CDR3 is TGTGCCAGCAGTTCAGAGGGACAGATTCTCGGCACCATATATTTT.

This clonotype has a count of ten or more. V usage is TRBV10-3 and J usage is TRBJ2-7; D ambiguous. The V end lost 4 bases, the J end lost 4 bases, and 8 bases lay between the germline ends. CDR1 is ENHRY and CDR2 is SYGVKD in the germline V gene. The CDR3 runs to 12 residues. The CDR3 is CAISGTIYEQYF. The DNA of the CDR3 is TGTGCCATCAGTGGCACCATATACGAGCAGTACTTC.

This clonotype has at least ten counts. The chain employs TRBV19 and TRBJ2-7; the D gene is possibly TRBD2 (5 bases). The CDR3 is made up of 13 amino acids. The germline V gene encodes CDR1 LNHDA and CDR2 SQIVND (reference sequence). Trimming stripped 5 bases from V and 2 bases from J, with 10 bases between. Written as DNA, the CDR3 is TGTGCCAGTAGTGGAGGAGGACCCTACGAGCAGTACTTC. Protein: CASSGGGPYEQYF.

This clonotype was observed at least ten times. The V and J genes are TRBV6-1 and TRBJ2-5, with 14 bases matching TRBD2. CDR3 length: 18 residues. V lost 0 bases and J lost 0; bases outside the gene matches: 3. Germline lookup yields CDR1 MNHNS and CDR2 SASEGT. As DNA, the CDR3 is TGTGCCAGCAGTGAAGCTGGGACTAGCGGGAGTTACCAAGAGACCCAGTACTTC. It is translated as CASSEAGTSGSYQETQYF.